These 32 T cell receptor beta chains came from one sample sequenced in a study of shared clonotypes between healthy human individuals. Using immunoSEQ multiplex PCR, the repertoire was profiled, and TCRdb retains in-frame clones only, with some absent. Among 630,000 or so clones listed, about 98% were seen once. Selected positively for CCR7 and CD45RO-negative, naive CD8 cells excluded terminally differentiated effector memory CD45RA+ cells. Sequencing was done on a sample of naive CD8+ T cells sorted from blood. The source of these receptors is a man aged 25-45 years in good health.

This clone appeared once. The chain employs TRBV7-3 and TRBJ2-3; D not resolved. V dropped 2 bases and J dropped 2 bases, with 11 bases sitting between them. This CDR3 contains 15 residues. Germline assignment: CDR1 SGHTA and CDR2 FQGTGA. CDR3 nucleotides: TGTGCCAGCAGCTTATTGAGAGCTTCCACAGATACGCAGTATTTT. Its protein product is CASSLLRASTDTQYF.

The V and J genes are TRBV7-9 and TRBJ2-2; the D gene is possibly TRBD2 (7 bases). The CDR3 is made up of 14 amino acids. Germline CDR1 is SEHNR and CDR2 is FQNEAQ (reference sequence). With 10 bases removed from V and 5 bases from J, the gap between germline ends came to 17 bases. CDR3 coding DNA: TGTGCCATCGACGGGGGGCCTAGTACCGGGGAGCTGTTTTTT. This translates into CAIDGGPSTGELFF.

The chain combines TRBV13 with TRBJ1-1, with TRBD1 as a possible D gene (5 bases). Germline loops: CDR1 PRHDT, CDR2 FYEKMQ (reference sequence). V gave up 5 bases and J gave up 6 bases, with 10 bases separating them. The CDR3 loop spans 12 amino acids. The CDR3 protein is CASSQGEPEAFF. CDR3 nucleotide sequence: TGTGCCAGCAGCCAAGGGGAACCTGAAGCTTTCTTT.

The chain uses TRBV5-1 and TRBJ2-3; unclear D gene. The V gene lost 7 bases and the J gene lost 1 base, with 16 bases spanning the gap. The CDR3 totals 15 residues. CDR1 and CDR2 from the germline V gene are SGHRS and YFSETQ. DNA of the CDR3: TGCGCCAGCCACACCGGGCCCCGGGGCACAGATACGCAGTATTTT. Its protein product is CASHTGPRGTDTQYF.

The rearrangement links TRBV5-1 to TRBJ2-7; a weak D match, TRBD2 (5 bases). The CDR3 length is 12 residues. Germline V CDR1 and CDR2: SGHRS, YFSETQ. V was pared by 6 bases and J by 2 bases, with 9 bases between. In DNA form, the CDR3 reads TGCGCCAGCATGGACGGGGCCTACGAGCAGTACTTC. This translates into CASMDGAYEQYF.

V gene TRBV5-5 combines with J gene TRBJ1-5; D remains ambiguous. The CDR3 sequence is 14 residues long. Trimming took 1 base from V and 4 from J, leaving 9 bases between them. The germline V gene has CDR1 SGHKS and CDR2 YYEKEE (reference sequence). CDR3 sequence reads: CASSLTRTNQPQHF. As DNA, the CDR3 is TGTGCCAGCAGCTTGACAAGAACTAATCAGCCCCAGCATTTT.

The CDR3 spells CASSATPPETQYF. The CDR3 nucleotides are TGTGCCAGCAGCGCTACCCCCCCGGAGACCCAGTACTTC. The chain couples TRBV9 to TRBJ2-5; D is undetermined. The CDR3 sequence is 13 residues long. Trimming removed 3 bases at V and 5 bases at J, with 11 bases between. CDR1 is SGDLS, CDR2 YYNGEE, per germline.

The rearrangement joins TRBV6-1 to TRBJ2-7, with D uncertain. Germline CDR1 and CDR2: MNHNS and SASEGT. This CDR3 comprises 12 residues. Trimming stripped 2 bases from V and 5 bases from J, with 7 bases between. CDR3 residues: CASSERYHEQYF. As DNA, the CDR3 is TGTGCCAGCAGTGAAAGGTACCACGAGCAGTACTTC.

CDR3 loop: CASSLGIAAGRATDTQYF. Written as DNA, the CDR3 is TGTGCCAGCAGCTTAGGTATCGCGGCCGGGAGGGCCACAGATACGCAGTATTTT. The chain recombines TRBV11-3 with TRBJ2-3; 8 bases agree with TRBD2. Trimming at V came to 1 base and at J to 2 bases, leaving 11 bases not matched to a gene. This CDR3 is 18 amino acids long. Germline V gives CDR1 SGHNT, CDR2 YENEEA. Full variable domain (remainder filled in from reference TRBV11-3 and TRBJ2-3): EAGVVQSPRYKIIEKKQPVAFWCNPISGHNTLYWYLQNLGQGPELLIRYENEEAVDDSQLPKDRFSAERLKGVDSTLKIQPAELGDSAVYLCASSLGIAAGRATDTQYFGPGTRLTVL.

The chain employs TRBV18 and TRBJ2-6, with TRBD1 matching over 8 bases. CDR3 length equals 20 residues. CDR1 is KGHSH, CDR2 LQKENI, per germline. The trim removed 1 base at V and 1 base at J, leaving 12 bases unmatched. CDR3 amino acids: CASSPRTGGRTGSGANVLTF. The CDR3 coding sequence is TGTGCCAGCTCACCACGTACAGGGGGGCGGACCGGGTCTGGGGCCAACGTCCTGACTTTC.

The chain employs TRBV4-1 and TRBJ2-5; tentatively, D is TRBD1 (6 bases). V dropped 1 base and J dropped 5 bases, with 17 bases sitting between them. The CDR3 loop spans 16 amino acids. Per the germline V gene, CDR1 is MGHRA and CDR2 is YSYEKL. Here the CDR3 reads CASSQVNDRRRETQYF. In DNA form, the CDR3 reads TGCGCCAGCAGCCAAGTTAACGACAGGCGGCGGGAGACCCAGTACTTC.

The chain has TRBV5-1 and TRBJ2-7, with 8 nucleotides matching TRBD1. J lost 3 bases, V lost 3 bases, and 11 bases had no gene match. The germline CDR1 and CDR2 sequences are SGHRS and YFSETQ. CDR3 length: 16 amino acids. The CDR3 DNA sequence: TGCGCCAGCAGCTGGGACAGGAAAGTCGCCGTCTACGAGCAGTACTTC. Protein product: CASSWDRKVAVYEQYF.

The chain links TRBV21-1 to TRBJ2-7; TRBD1, the table's D call, was not compared with the DNA. TRBV21-1 is recorded as a pseudogene. This CDR3 region has 17 residues. CDR3 loop: CASSKDPDSLTSYEQYF. As DNA, the CDR3 is TGTGCCAGCAGCAAAGACCCGGACAGTTTAACCTCCTACGAGCAGTACTTC.

A few counts support this clone. The same CDR3 is also encoded by other DNA sequences in this sample. The genes are TRBV29-1 and TRBJ2-7; the match to TRBD2 covers 7 bases. Unmatched junction bases numbered 0, after V lost 1 base and J lost 3 bases. CDR1 SQVTM and CDR2 ANQGSEA come from the germline V gene. The CDR3 sequence is 12 residues long. CDR3 nucleotide sequence: TGCAGCGTTGAAGGGGAGGGCTACGAGCAGTACTTC. This gives the protein CSVEGEGYEQYF.

The chain joins TRBV14 to TRBJ2-6, with D tentatively TRBD2 (5 bases). Germline V gene data show CDR1 as SGHDN and CDR2 as FVKESK. The CDR3 contains 20 residues. V lost 0 bases, J lost 1 base, and 19 bases lay in between. DNA for the CDR3: TGTGCCAGCAGCCAAGAGGCGGGTACTAGAATACCTTCTGGGGCCAACGTCCTGACTTTC. It encodes CASSQEAGTRIPSGANVLTF. The full variable domain, rest sourced from reference TRBV14 and TRBJ2-6, is EAGVTQFPSHSVIEKGQTVTLRCDPISGHDNLYWYRRVMGKEIKFLLHFVKESKQDESGMPNNRFLAERTGGTYSTLKVQPAELEDSGVYFCASSQEAGTRIPSGANVLTFGAGSRLTVL.

V gene TRBV29-1 combines with J gene TRBJ1-1; D gene ambiguous. The V and J ends lost 7 bases and 1 base respectively, with 13 bases between them. Germline CDR1 SQVTM, CDR2 ANQGSEA. The CDR3 totals 13 residues. The CDR3 region is CSAMDGSNTEAFF. The CDR3, as DNA: TGCAGCGCCATGGACGGTTCGAACACTGAAGCTTTCTTT.

The V and J genes are TRBV29-1 and TRBJ2-1; D could derive from TRBD1 or TRBD2 (6 bases each). Trimming cost V 7 bases and J 7 bases, with 17 bases left between them. The CDR3 loop spans 13 amino acids. Germline V gene sequence: CDR1 SQVTM, CDR2 ANQGSEA. CDR3: CSAPGGRGNEQFF. The CDR3 nucleotides read TGCAGCGCCCCTGGGGGGCGCGGGAATGAGCAGTTCTTC.

J is TRBJ1-5 and V is TRBV4-3; perhaps TRBD1 as D (5 bases). The CDR3 contains 15 residues. Trimming shortened V by 0 bases and J by 4 bases, and 10 bases separated the two germline ends. Germline CDR1 LGHNA, CDR2 YSLEER. The CDR3 region has the DNA TGCGCCAGCAGCCAAGAGAGGGGACTTAATCAGCCCCAGCATTTT. It translates to CASSQERGLNQPQHF.

The V gene is TRBV4-3, the J gene TRBJ2-3; D gene uncertain. This CDR3 comprises 16 residues. The germline V and J ends were trimmed by 0 bases and 2 bases, with 12 bases remaining between them. CDR1 and CDR2 (germline): LGHNA, YSLEER. CDR3 residues: CASSQDLVGFTDTQYF. Here the CDR3 DNA reads TGCGCCAGCAGCCAAGATCTGGTCGGCTTCACAGATACGCAGTATTTT.

To note about this clone: One end of the junction varies from germline; a read error may be responsible. The rearrangement uses TRBV11-2 and TRBJ2-7; 7 positions agree with TRBD2. This CDR3 spans 14 amino acids. The germline CDR1 and CDR2 sequences are SGHAT and FQNNGV. In DNA, the CDR3 is TGTGCCAGCAGCCCCAAACCCCGGGGGGACCCCTGGGACTTC. Protein sequence: CASSPKPRGDPWDF.

This clone has at least ten counts. Other nucleotide sequences from this sample produce the same CDR3. The chain recombines TRBV28 with TRBJ2-7, with unresolved D. Deletions cut 1 base from V and 3 bases from J, with 1 base between. Per the germline V gene, CDR1 is MDHEN and CDR2 is SYDVKM. The CDR3 contains 11 residues. As DNA, the CDR3 is TGTGCCAGCAGTTTATTCTACGAGCAGTACTTC. It codes for CASSLFYEQYF.

The chain combines TRBV2 with TRBJ1-2; 9 bases are a match to TRBD1. Germline V gene data show CDR1 as SNHLY and CDR2 as FYNNEI. The junction had 8 bases not matched to a gene; V was cut back by 3 bases and J by 6 bases. The CDR3 loop spans 15 amino acids. CDR3 sequence: CASSDSLQGAHGYTF. CDR3 DNA sequence: TGTGCCAGCAGTGATTCCTTACAGGGGGCGCATGGCTACACCTTC.

The chain links TRBV9 to TRBJ2-5; perhaps TRBD2 as D (6 bases). This CDR3 region has 13 residues. CDR1 SGDLS and CDR2 YYNGEE come from the germline V gene. V dropped 3 bases and J dropped 4 bases, with 10 bases sitting between them. CDR3 sequence reads: CASSAGRIETQYF. CDR3 DNA: TGTGCCAGCAGCGCTGGGAGGATAGAGACCCAGTACTTC.

This rearrangement joins TRBV7-6 to TRBJ2-7; D uncertain. The CDR3 length is 14 residues. V shed 5 bases and J shed 0 bases, with 11 bases lying between them. The germline V gene has CDR1 SGHVS and CDR2 FNYEAQ. As DNA, the CDR3 is TGTGCCAGCAGCCCCAGTATTAGCTCCTACGAGCAGTACTTC. Encoded protein: CASSPSISSYEQYF.

The chain combines TRBV7-9 with TRBJ1-2; 8 positions match TRBD1. With 3 bases clipped from V and 4 bases from J, the junction kept 4 bases outside the gene matches. This CDR3 is built from 14 residues. The germline gives CDR1 SEHNR, CDR2 FQNEAQ (reference sequence). DNA of the CDR3: TGTGCCAGCAGCTTGGGACAGGCCTCCTATGGCTACACCTTC. Protein sequence: CASSLGQASYGYTF.

This clone was seen only once. The V and J genes are TRBV4-2 and TRBJ2-7; maybe TRBD2 (5 bases). In germline, CDR1 is LGHNA, CDR2 YNFKEQ. The CDR3 is made up of 15 amino acids. With 0 bases removed from V and 4 bases from J, the gap between germline ends came to 13 bases. The CDR3 is CASSQEVGMGYEQYF. CDR3 DNA sequence: TGTGCCAGCAGCCAAGAGGTCGGGATGGGTTACGAGCAGTACTTC.

This rearrangement joins TRBV27 to TRBJ2-7, with no clear D. Germline values: CDR1 MNHEY, CDR2 SMNVEV (reference sequence). This CDR3 region has 14 residues. V lost 2 bases and J lost 9, with 17 bases in between. The CDR3 DNA reads as TGTGCCAGCAGTTTAACAGACCGGGTTCATGGGCAGTACTTC. This sequence encodes CASSLTDRVHGQYF.

The CDR3 DNA reads TGTGCCAGCTCACCAGGATCTGGGGACCCCGGGGAGCTGTTTTTT. As protein: CASSPGSGDPGELFF. The chain uses TRBV18 and TRBJ2-2; tentatively, D is TRBD1 or TRBD2 (5 bases each). The V gene's germline CDR1 is KGHSH and CDR2 LQKENI. V lost 2 bases and J lost 6, with 13 bases in between. This CDR3 contains 15 residues.

J is TRBJ2-5 and V is TRBV7-9; 14 positions match TRBD2. CDR3 length: 18 residues. The germline CDR1 and CDR2 sequences are SEHNR and FQNEAQ (reference sequence). The V and J ends lost 2 bases and 4 bases, in that order; junction bases with no gene match: 9. The CDR3 DNA sequence: TGTGCCAGCAGCTTACCACGAACCGGGACTAGCGGGAGAGAGACCCAGTACTTC. It is translated as CASSLPRTGTSGRETQYF.

This rearrangement joins TRBV5-4 to TRBJ2-3; D not certain. This CDR3 is built from 14 residues. Trimming took 4 bases from V and 0 from J, leaving 9 bases between them. Germline V lookup: CDR1 SGHNT, CDR2 YYREEE (reference sequence). The CDR3 DNA reads TGTGCCAGCAGCCGACCGACTAGCACAGATACGCAGTATTTT. This encodes CASSRPTSTDTQYF.

This clone appeared once. The gene calls are TRBV7-3 and TRBJ1-1, with TRBD1 as a possible D gene (5 bases). Germline CDR1 SGHTA, CDR2 FQGTGA. V lost 2 bases and J lost 1, with 5 bases in between. This CDR3 has 13 residues. This chain's CDR3 is CASSLGQNTEAFF. CDR3 DNA sequence: TGTGCCAGCAGCTTAGGACAGAACACTGAAGCTTTCTTT.

This clone was seen just once. The chain links TRBV5-4 to TRBJ2-7, with 7 bases fitting TRBD1. CDR3 size: 15 residues. CDR1 and CDR2 (germline): SGHNT, YYREEE (reference sequence). Trimming took 4 bases from V and 7 from J; bases not matched to a gene: 14. The DNA for the CDR3 is TGTGCCAGCAGCAGCGATTCGACAGGGTTGAGAGAGCAGTACTTC. Its translation is CASSSDSTGLREQYF. Looking up the rest from reference TRBV5-4 and TRBJ2-7 gives the full variable domain: ETGVTQSPTHLIKTRGQQVTLRCSSQSGHNTVSWYQQALGQGPQFIFQYYREEENGRGNFPPRFSGLQFPNYSSELNVNALELDDSALYLCASSSDSTGLREQYFGPGTRLTVT.